This T cell receptor (beta chain) was captured in a study of T cell responses to AZD1222 COVID-19 vaccine (dated by TCRdb to the early 2020s). For the wider study: A total of approximately 230 trial participants underwent TCR sequencing, of whom about 200 received two doses of AZD1222 and around 26 received two doses of the MenACWY control vaccine. Trial participants were enrolled into age subgroups of 18-55, 56-69 and 70-plus years, which contained about 150, 28 and 57 TCR-sequenced participants, respectively. Summary of the overall study and its limitations: Because no day 14 peak-response samples were available, repertoires were characterized only after the peak T cell response. In the small 56-69-year group, the increase in depth fell short of significance, most likely because of low power. Vaccine-associated CD4 TCRs spanned the whole spike protein, with dominant responses in regions 160-218 and 743-854. Nearly half of unique spike-specific TCRs reportedly recognized epitopes outside regions mutated in the B.1.351 and B.1.1.7 variants. Participants were mostly white British, with more females than males. The authors suggested clonal diversity may have been underestimated. Only a handful of AZD1222 recipients were SARS-CoV-2 seropositive at baseline, limiting conclusions about previously exposed vaccinees. After two AZD1222 doses, both the breadth and the depth of spike-specific TCRs were significantly higher than at day 0 and than in MenACWY recipients.

Turning to this clone: Its antigen has not been determined. Per-base qualities were not stored, and no clone one base away is much larger.

According to the study, the label for this sample's time point signals: about 28 days (+/-7) after the second vaccine dose. AZD1222 recipients given second doses at about 4 weeks or at about 12 weeks were pooled, since spike-specific TCR depth and breadth were not found to differ between the two schedules. Vaccinee samples were obtained from the UK trials COV001 and COV002, which included a single-blind randomized controlled phase 2/3 trial of AZD1222 (ChAdOx1 nCoV-19) in healthy adults. For TCRbeta chain sequencing, PBMC samples from trial participants were taken at day 0 and at day 28 after the second dose. The CDR3 regions of human TCRbeta chains were subjected to immunosequencing. As for the authors' bioinformatics: TCRs in the repertoires were compared against a reference library of SARS-CoV-2-specific TCRs that had been generated with the MIRA antigen-specificity platform. Breadth meant the fraction of unique TCRs that were SARS-CoV-2-associated, whereas depth meant the fraction of total T cells that were SARS-CoV-2-associated. Using the MIRA data, every spike-specific TCR was mapped to the spike region that the TCR reacted to and assigned to either a CD4 or a CD8 class. Log10-transformed breadth and depth values were compared by one-way ANOVA with Sidak's multiple comparisons tests. TCRdb re-hosts the immuneACCESS table, in-frame sequences only. Its copies lack some clones; in the studies checked, an unresolved V gene accounts for under half of them, and the cause for the rest is not known. The V and J calls and clone size are taken from that table; D and trimming were inferred from the DNA. This sample has tens of thousands of clones in its table, and about 78% of those were observed once. 40% to 55% of the sample rests with the top ten.

Material: peripheral blood, obtained 28 days after the second AZD1222 dose. This clonotype was sampled from an adult who received the AZD1222 COVID-19 vaccine.

The CDR3 region has the sequence CASSQRGGTMRQFF. The DNA sequence reads TGTGCCAGCAGCCAGCGGGGGGGAACAATGAGGCAGTTCTTC. The chain couples TRBV4-2 to TRBJ2-1, and TRBD2 matches 9 of the central bases. Trimming takes 3 bases off V and 12 bases off J; junction bases not matched to a gene: 9. From its cysteine to its phenylalanine, the CDR3 spans 14 amino acids. The entry retains the CDR3 DNA only, 42 bases that are in frame from base 1. The germline V gene encodes CDR1 LGHNA and CDR2 YNFKEQ.